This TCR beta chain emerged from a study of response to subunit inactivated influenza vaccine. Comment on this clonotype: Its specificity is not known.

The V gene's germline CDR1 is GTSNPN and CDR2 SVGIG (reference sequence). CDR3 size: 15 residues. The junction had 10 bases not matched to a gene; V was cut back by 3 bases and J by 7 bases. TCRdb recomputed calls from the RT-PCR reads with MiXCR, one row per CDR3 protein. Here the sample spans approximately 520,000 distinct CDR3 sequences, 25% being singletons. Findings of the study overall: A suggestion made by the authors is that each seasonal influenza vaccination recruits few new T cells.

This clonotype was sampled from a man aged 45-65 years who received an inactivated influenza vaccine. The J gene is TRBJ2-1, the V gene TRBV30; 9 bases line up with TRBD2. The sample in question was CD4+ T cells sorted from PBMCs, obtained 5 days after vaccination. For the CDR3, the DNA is TGTGCCTGGAGAGCTGGGCTAGCGGGGTTTAATGAGCAGTTCTTC. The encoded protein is CAWRAGLAGFNEQFF. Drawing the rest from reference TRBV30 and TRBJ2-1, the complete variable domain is SQTIHQWPATLVQPVGSPLSLECTVEGTSNPNLYWYRQAAGRGLQLLFYSVGIGQISSEVPQNLSASRPQDRQFILSSKKLLLSDSGFYLCAWRAGLAGFNEQFFGPGTRLTVL.